The clone carrying this T cell receptor beta chain came up a few times. The CDR3 consists of 15 residues. Trimming took 1 base from V and 6 from J; bases not matched to a gene: 7. CDR1 SGHTS and CDR2 YDEGEE come from the germline V gene. The source of the sample is a study of shared clonotypes between healthy human individuals. The assay used deep level. How the authors handled the data: Filtering differed for immunoSEQ, which gave only junction sequences without quality scores. The repertoire was sequenced with immunoSEQ multiplex PCR; TCRdb's copy has only in-frame clones and lacks some. Clone size and the V and J calls come from that table; the DNA yielded D and trimming. The sample holds about 450,000 clones, 79% seen once. Study donors comprised healthy, HIV-negative adults devoid of recent acute infection or vaccination.

The rearrangement joins TRBV5-8 to TRBJ2-5; 9 bases agree with TRBD1. This receptor was identified in a woman between 40 and 55 years old in good health. Some clones in this sample may be carry-over from other donors' samples. Sequencing used PBMCs. In DNA form, the CDR3 reads TGTGCCAGCAGCTTGTTCGGGGGACAGGGAAAGACCCAGTACTTC. This codes for CASSLFGGQGKTQYF.